What follows are 2 T cell receptor beta chains derived from one specimen sequenced in a study of T-cell memory formation after mild COVID-19. MiXCR was run by TCRdb on the 5' RACE reads, yielding one entry per CDR3 protein. The sample carries around 130,000 distinct CDR3 sequences, 13% to 15% recorded once. The source material was PBMCs or a T cell subset sorted from them (not recorded which). The source of these receptors is an adult woman who had mild COVID-19 (a few samples of this study predate the infection). Cell type and time point are not known.

This clonotype was recorded many times. The V and J genes are TRBV7-6 and TRBJ2-5, with TRBD1 as a possible D gene (5 bases). Trimming removed 5 bases from V and 2 bases from J, with 12 bases in between. The CDR3 sequence is 14 residues long. Germline values: CDR1 SGHVS, CDR2 FNYEAQ. For the CDR3, the DNA is TGTGCCAGCAGCCCGACAGCTTTACAAGAGACCCAGTACTTC. Encoded protein: CASSPTALQETQYF. The full variable domain, with the rest looked up from reference TRBV7-6 and TRBJ2-5, is GAGVSQSPRYKVTKRGQDVALRCDPISGHVSLYWYRQALGQGPEFLTYFNYEAQQDKSGLPNDRFSAERPEGSISTLTIQRTEQRDSAMYRCASSPTALQETQYFGPGTRLLVL.

This clonotype was seen more than once but under ten times. V usage is TRBV6-5 and J usage is TRBJ2-2; weak D call: TRBD2 (7 bases). Trimming removed 4 bases at V and 1 base at J, with 13 bases between. CDR1 and CDR2 (germline): MNHEY, SVGAGI. The CDR3 extends over 16 amino acids. In DNA form, the CDR3 reads TGTGCCAGCAGTTTCAAAGCGGGACAGAACACCGGGGAGCTGTTTTTT. It specifies CASSFKAGQNTGELFF.